This T cell receptor (beta chain) was profiled in a study of blood T cell repertoires in COVID-19. Turning to the study itself: From the United States, Italy and Spain came samples of acute and convalescent COVID-19. The cDNA or gDNA used as material had been derived from T cells, B-cell-depleted T cells, or PBMCs.

Here immunoSEQ multiplex PCR was the method, and the copy in TCRdb shows in-frame clones only, minus some. The sample consists of 45,000 to 70,000 clones, about 87% of them appearing once. Seattle-derived patients entered the study during active infection and were followed longitudinally. Germline V CDR1 and CDR2: SGHDT, YYEEEE. The CDR3 covers 16 residues. The V end was cut by 2 bases, the J end by 0 bases, with 14 bases between. This clone was observed a handful of times. The J gene is TRBJ1-2, the V gene TRBV5-6; no firm D call. The sample consisted of peripheral blood. This receptor was obtained from an older woman with COVID-19, enrolled during active disease. CDR3 nucleotides: TGTGCCAGCAGCTTCGGGTTTGTCTTTACTAACTATGGCTACACCTTC. Amino acid sequence: CASSFGFVFTNYGYTF.